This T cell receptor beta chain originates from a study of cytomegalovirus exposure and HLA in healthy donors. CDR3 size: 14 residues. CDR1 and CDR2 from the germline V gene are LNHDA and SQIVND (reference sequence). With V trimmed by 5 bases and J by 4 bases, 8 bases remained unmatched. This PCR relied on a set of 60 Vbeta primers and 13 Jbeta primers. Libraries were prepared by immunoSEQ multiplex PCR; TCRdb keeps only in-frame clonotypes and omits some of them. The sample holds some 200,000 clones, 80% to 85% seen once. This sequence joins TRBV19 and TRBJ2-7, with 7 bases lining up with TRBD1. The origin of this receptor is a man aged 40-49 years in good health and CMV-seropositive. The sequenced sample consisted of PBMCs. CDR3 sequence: CASSVRDRGYEQYF. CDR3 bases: TGTGCCAGTAGTGTCCGGGACAGAGGATACGAGCAGTACTTC.